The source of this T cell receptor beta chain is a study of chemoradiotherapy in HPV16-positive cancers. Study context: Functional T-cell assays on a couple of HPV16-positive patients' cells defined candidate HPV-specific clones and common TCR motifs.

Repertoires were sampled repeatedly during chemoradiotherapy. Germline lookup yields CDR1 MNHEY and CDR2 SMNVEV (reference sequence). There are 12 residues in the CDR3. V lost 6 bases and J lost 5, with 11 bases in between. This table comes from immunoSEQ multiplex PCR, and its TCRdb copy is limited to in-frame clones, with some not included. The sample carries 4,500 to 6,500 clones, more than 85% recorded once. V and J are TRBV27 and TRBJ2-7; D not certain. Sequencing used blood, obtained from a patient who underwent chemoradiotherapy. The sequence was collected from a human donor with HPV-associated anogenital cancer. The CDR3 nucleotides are TGTGCCAGCAGGGCAGGCACCCACGAGCAGTACTTC. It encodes CASRAGTHEQYF.